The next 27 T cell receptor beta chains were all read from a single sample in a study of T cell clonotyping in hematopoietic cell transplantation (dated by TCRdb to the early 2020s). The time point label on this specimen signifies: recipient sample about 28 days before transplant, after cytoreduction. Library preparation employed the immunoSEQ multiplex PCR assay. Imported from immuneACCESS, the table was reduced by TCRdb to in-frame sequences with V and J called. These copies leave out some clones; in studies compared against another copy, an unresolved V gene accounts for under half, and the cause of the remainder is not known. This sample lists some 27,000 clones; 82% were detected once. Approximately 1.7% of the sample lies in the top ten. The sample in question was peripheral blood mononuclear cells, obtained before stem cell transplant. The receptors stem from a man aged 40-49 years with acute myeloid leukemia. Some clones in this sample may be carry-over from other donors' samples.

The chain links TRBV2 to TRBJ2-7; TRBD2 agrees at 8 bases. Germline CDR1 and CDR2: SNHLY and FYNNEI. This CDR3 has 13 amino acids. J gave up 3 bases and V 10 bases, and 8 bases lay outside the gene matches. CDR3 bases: TGTGCCACAACAGTAGCGGGACTCTACGAGCAGTACTTC. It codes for CATTVAGLYEQYF.

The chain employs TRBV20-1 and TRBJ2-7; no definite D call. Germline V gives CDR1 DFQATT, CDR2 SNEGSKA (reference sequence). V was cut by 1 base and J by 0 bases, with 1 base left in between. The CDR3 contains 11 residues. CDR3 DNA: TGCAGTGCTAGAGGCTCCTACGAGCAGTACTTC. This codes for CSARGSYEQYF.

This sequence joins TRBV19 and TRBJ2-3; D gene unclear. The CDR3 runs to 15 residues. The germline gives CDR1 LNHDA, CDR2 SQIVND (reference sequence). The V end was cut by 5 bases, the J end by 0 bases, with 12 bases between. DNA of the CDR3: TGTGCCAGTAGTCTGGTAGCTGTTAGCACAGATACGCAGTATTTT. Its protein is CASSLVAVSTDTQYF. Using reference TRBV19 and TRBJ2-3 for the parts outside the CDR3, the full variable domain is DGGITQSPKYLFRKEGQNVTLSCEQNLNHDAMYWYRQDPGQGLRLIYYSQIVNDFQKGDIAEGYSVSREKKESFPLTVTSAQKNPTAFYLCASSLVAVSTDTQYFGPGTRLTVL.

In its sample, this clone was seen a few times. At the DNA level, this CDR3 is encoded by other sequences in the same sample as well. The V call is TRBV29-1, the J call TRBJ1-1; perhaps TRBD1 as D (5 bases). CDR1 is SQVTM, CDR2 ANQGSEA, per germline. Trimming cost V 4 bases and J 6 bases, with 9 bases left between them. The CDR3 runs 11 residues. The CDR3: CSVVRGAEAFF. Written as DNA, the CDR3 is TGCAGCGTTGTACGGGGGGCTGAAGCTTTCTTT.

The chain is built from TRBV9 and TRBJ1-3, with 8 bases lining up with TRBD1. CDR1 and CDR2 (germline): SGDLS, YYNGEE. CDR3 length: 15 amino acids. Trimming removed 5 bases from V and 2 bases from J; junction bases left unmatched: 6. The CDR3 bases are TGTGCCAGCAGTAACCAGGGGGCAGCTGGAAACACCATATATTTT. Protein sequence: CASSNQGAAGNTIYF.

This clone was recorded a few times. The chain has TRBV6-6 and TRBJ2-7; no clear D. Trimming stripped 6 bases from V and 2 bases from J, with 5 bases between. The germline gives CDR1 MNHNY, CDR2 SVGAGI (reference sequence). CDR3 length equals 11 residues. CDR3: CASSRTYEQYF. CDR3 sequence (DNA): TGTGCCAGCAGCCGAACCTACGAGCAGTACTTC.

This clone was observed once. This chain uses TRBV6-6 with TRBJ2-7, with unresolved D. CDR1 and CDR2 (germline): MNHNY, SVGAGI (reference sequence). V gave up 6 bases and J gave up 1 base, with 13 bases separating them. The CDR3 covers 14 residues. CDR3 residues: CASRQRRRSYEQYF. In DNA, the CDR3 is TGTGCCAGCAGACAACGACGGAGATCCTACGAGCAGTACTTC.

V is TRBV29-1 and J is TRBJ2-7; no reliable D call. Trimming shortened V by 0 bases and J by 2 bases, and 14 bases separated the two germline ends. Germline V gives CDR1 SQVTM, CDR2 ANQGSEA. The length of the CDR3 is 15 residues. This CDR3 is CSVEDGERPPYEQYF. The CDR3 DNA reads TGCAGCGTTGAAGATGGGGAAAGGCCACCCTACGAGCAGTACTTC.

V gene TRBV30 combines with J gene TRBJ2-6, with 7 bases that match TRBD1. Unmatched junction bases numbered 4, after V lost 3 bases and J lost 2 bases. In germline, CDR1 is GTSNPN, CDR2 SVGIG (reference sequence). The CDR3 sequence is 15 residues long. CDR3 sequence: CAWSMTGTGANVLTF. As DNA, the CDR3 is TGTGCCTGGAGCATGACAGGGACTGGGGCCAACGTCCTGACTTTC.

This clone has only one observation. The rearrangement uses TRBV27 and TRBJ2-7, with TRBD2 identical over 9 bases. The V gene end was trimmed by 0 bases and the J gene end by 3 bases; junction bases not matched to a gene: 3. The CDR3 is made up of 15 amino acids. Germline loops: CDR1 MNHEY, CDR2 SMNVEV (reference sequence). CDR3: CASSLSPSGVYEQYF. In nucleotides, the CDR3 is TGTGCCAGCAGTTTATCGCCTAGCGGGGTCTACGAGCAGTACTTC.

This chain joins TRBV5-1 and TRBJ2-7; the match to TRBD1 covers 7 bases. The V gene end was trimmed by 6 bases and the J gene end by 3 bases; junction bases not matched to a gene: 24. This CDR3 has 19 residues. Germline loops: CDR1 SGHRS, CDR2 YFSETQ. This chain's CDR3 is CASTIDPRQGLGLVYEQYF. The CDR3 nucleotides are TGCGCCAGCACCATCGACCCACGACAGGGATTAGGGTTGGTCTACGAGCAGTACTTC.

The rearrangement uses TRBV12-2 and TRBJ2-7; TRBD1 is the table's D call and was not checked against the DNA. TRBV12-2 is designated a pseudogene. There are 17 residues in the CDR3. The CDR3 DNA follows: TGTGCAAGTCGCTTAGATGGCCTGGGACAGGAGCACTACGAGCAGTACTTC. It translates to CASRLDGLGQEHYEQYF.

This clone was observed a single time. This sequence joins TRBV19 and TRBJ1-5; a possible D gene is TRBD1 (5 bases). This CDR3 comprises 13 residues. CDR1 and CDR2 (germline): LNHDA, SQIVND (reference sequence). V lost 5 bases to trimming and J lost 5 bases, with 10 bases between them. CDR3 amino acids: CASSSDRDQPQHF. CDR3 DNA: TGTGCCAGTAGTTCCGACAGAGATCAGCCCCAGCATTTT.

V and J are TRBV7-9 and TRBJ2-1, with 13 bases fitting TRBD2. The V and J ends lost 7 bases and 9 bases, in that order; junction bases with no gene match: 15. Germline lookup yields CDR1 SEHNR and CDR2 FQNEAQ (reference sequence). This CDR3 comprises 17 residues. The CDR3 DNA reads TGTGCCAGCATCCCGAGCTCCGGACTAGCGGGAGCGGGTGAGCAGTTCTTC. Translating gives CASIPSSGLAGAGEQFF.

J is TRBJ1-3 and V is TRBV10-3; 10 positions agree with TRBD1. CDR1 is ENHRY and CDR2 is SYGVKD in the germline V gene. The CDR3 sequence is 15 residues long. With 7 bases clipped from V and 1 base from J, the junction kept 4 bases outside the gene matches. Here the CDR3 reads CAITRDRGSGNTIYF. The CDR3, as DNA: TGTGCCATCACCCGGGACAGGGGATCTGGAAACACCATATATTTT.

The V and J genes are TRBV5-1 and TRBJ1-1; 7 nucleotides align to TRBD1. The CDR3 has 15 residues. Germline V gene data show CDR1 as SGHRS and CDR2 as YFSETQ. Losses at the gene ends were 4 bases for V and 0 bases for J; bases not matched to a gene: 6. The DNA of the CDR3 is TGCGCCAGCAGCGGGGGACAGACCATGAACACTGAAGCTTTCTTT. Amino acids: CASSGGQTMNTEAFF.

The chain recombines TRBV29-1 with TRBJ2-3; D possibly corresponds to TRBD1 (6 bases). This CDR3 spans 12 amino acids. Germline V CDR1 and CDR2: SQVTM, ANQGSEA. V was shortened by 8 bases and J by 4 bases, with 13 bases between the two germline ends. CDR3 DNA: TGCAGCATCCAGCAGGGGCCAGATACGCAGTATTTT. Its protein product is CSIQQGPDTQYF.

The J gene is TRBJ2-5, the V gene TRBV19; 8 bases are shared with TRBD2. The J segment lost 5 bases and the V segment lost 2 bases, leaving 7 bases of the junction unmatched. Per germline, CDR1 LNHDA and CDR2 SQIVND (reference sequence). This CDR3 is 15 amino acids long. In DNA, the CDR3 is TGTGCCAGTAGTATAACTAGCGGAGGGGGGGAGACCCAGTACTTC. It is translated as CASSITSGGGETQYF.

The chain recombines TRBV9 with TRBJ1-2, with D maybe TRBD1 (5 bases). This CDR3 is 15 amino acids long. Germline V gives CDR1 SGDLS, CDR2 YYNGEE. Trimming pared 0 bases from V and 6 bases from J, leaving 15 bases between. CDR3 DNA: TGTGCCAGCAGCGTAGGGGTGGGGGAGGCCCATGGCTACACCTTC. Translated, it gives CASSVGVGEAHGYTF.

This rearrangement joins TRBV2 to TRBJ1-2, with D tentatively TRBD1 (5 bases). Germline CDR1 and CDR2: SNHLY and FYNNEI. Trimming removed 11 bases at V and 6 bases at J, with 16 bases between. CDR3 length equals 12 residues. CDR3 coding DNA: TGTGCCTCTTACGGGGGTTCAAATGGCTACACCTTC. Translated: CASYGGSNGYTF. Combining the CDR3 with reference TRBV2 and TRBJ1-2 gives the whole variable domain EPEVTQTPSHQVTQMGQEVILRCVPISNHLYFYWYRQILGQKVEFLVSFYNNEISEKSEIFDDQFSVERPDGSNFTLKIRSTKLEDSAMYFCASYGGSNGYTFGSGTRLTVV.

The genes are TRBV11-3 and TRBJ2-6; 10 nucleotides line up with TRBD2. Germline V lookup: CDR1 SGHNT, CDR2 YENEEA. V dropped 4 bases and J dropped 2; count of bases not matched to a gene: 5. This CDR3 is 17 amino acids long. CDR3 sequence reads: CASSSPSGRTGANVLTF. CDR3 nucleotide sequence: TGTGCCAGCAGCTCTCCTAGCGGGAGAACTGGGGCCAACGTCCTGACTTTC.

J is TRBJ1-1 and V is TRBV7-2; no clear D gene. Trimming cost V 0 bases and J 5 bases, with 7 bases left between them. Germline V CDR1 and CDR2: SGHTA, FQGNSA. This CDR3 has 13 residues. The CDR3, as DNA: TGTGCCAGCAGCTTAGCGTCGGGGACTGAAGCTTTCTTT. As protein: CASSLASGTEAFF.

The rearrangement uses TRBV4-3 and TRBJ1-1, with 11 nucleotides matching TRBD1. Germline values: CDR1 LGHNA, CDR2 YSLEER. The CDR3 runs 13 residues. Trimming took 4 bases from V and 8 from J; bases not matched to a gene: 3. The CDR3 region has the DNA TGCGCCAGCAGCCTCGGGACAGGGGGAGAAGCTTTCTTT. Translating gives CASSLGTGGEAFF.

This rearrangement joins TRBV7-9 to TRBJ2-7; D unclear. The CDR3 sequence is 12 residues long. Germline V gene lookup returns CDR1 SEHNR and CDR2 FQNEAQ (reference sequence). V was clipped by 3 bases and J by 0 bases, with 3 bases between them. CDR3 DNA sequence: TGTGCCAGCAGCTTCCTCTCCTACGAGCAGTACTTC. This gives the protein CASSFLSYEQYF.

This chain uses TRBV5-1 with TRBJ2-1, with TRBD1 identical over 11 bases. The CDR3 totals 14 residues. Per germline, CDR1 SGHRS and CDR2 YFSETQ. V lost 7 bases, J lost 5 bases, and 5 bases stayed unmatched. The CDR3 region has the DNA TGCGCCAGCGGCGAGGACAGGGGGCACAATGAGCAGTTCTTC. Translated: CASGEDRGHNEQFF. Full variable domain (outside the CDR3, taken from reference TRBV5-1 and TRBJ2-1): KAGVTQTPRYLIKTRGQQVTLSCSPISGHRSVSWYQQTPGQGLQFLFEYFSETQRNKGNFPGRFSGRQFSNSRSEMNVSTLELGDSALYLCASGEDRGHNEQFFGPGTRLTVL.

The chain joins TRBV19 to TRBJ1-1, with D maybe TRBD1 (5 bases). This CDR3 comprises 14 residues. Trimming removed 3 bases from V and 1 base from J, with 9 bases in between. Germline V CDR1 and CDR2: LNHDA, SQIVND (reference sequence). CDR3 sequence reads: CASSMRGRNTEAFF. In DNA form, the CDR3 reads TGTGCCAGTAGTATGCGGGGGAGGAACACTGAAGCTTTCTTT.

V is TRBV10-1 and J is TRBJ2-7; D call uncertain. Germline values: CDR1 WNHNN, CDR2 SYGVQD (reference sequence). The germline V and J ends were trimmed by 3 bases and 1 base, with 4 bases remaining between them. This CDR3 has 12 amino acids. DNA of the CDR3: TGCGCCAGCAGTGATGCATCCTACGAGCAGTACTTC. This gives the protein CASSDASYEQYF.